This T cell receptor beta chain was found in a study of blood T cell repertoires in COVID-19. Across the study: Some COVID-19 samples were acute and others convalescent; all came from the United States, Italy and Spain. T cells, B-cell-depleted T cells, or PBMCs supplied cDNA or gDNA.

The CDR3 loop spans 15 amino acids. Germline V gives CDR1 SNHLY, CDR2 FYNNEI. Losses at the gene ends were 2 bases for V and 12 bases for J; bases not matched to a gene: 11. In the source study's methods: Cell counts per sample came from amplifying reference gene primers. Libraries were prepared by immunoSEQ multiplex PCR; TCRdb keeps only in-frame clonotypes and omits some of them. V, J and clone size reflect that table, while D and trimming were determined from the DNA. The sample consists of about 39,000 clones, approximately 91% of them appearing once. The rearrangement uses TRBV2 and TRBJ1-2, with 11 bases lining up with TRBD1. The source is a man aged 50 to 59 with active COVID-19. Sequencing used peripheral blood. This chain's CDR3 is CASSESGQGAPMNTF. For the CDR3, the DNA is TGTGCCAGCAGTGAAAGTGGACAGGGGGCCCCAATGAACACCTTC.